The 31 T cell receptor beta chains below come from one sample, sequenced in a study of cytomegalovirus exposure and HLA in healthy donors. The PCR had 60 Vbeta and 13 Jbeta primers. Produced via immunoSEQ multiplex PCR; TCRdb's table is partial and in-frame only. There are more than 150,000 clones in the sample; about 86% occur only once, and approximately 2% lies in the top ten. Sequenced material: PBMCs. Every receptor here comes from a woman between 18 and 29 years old in good health and CMV-seropositive.

J is TRBJ1-1 and V is TRBV7-6; D gene uncertain. V lost 2 bases to trimming and J lost 8 bases, with 15 bases between them. In germline, CDR1 is SGHVS, CDR2 FNYEAQ. The CDR3 length is 14 residues. CDR3 DNA: TGTGCCAGCAGCTTAAACCAGGCACGCGCCGAAGCTTTCTTT. Translation: CASSLNQARAEAFF.

The chain employs TRBV5-1 and TRBJ2-5; D not resolved. CDR3 length equals 15 residues. The ends were cut back, 0 bases at V and 5 bases at J, with 14 bases in the middle. In germline, CDR1 is SGHRS, CDR2 YFSETQ. Here the CDR3 reads CASSLEDSPTETQYF. The CDR3, as DNA: TGCGCCAGCAGCTTGGAAGACTCCCCTACCGAGACCCAGTACTTC.

As regards this clone: The junction departs from germline at one end; a sequencing error may be responsible. The V call is TRBV2, the J call TRBJ1-6, with D perhaps TRBD1 (5 bases). CDR1 and CDR2 from the germline V gene are SNHLY and FYNNEI. This CDR3 region has 17 residues. The DNA for the CDR3 is TGTGCCAGCAGTCGAAGGGGCCAGGCTACCTATAATTTACCCCTCCACTTT. Protein product: CASSRRGQATYNLPLHF.

This chain connects TRBV6-6 to TRBJ2-7, with D maybe TRBD2 (5 bases). In germline, CDR1 is MNHNY, CDR2 SVGAGI (reference sequence). V lost 6 bases and J 1 base, leaving 13 bases between the germline ends. CDR3 length: 14 residues. The CDR3: CASSSTGGSYEQYV. CDR3 sequence (DNA): TGTGCCAGCAGCTCGACGGGCGGGTCCTACGAGCAGTACGTC.

J is TRBJ1-5 and V is TRBV28, with TRBD1 identical over 12 bases. CDR3 size: 17 residues. CDR1 is MDHEN and CDR2 is SYDVKM in the germline V gene. The V and J ends lost 7 bases and 5 bases, in that order; junction bases with no gene match: 12. CDR3 residues: CASTEPGTGGSDQPQHF. The CDR3 region has the DNA TGTGCCAGCACAGAGCCCGGGACAGGGGGCAGCGATCAGCCCCAGCATTTT.

For this clone: The junction departs from the called germline gene at one end, perhaps through a read error. CDR3 region: CASSQAGGPNGELFF. The CDR3 DNA follows: TGTGCTAGCAGCCAAGCGGGGGGGCCGAACGGGGAGCTGTTTTTT. The rearrangement uses TRBV7-7 and TRBJ2-2; TRBD2 agrees at 10 bases. Germline CDR1 reads SSHAT; CDR2 reads FNYEAQ (reference sequence). The length of the CDR3 is 15 residues.

Turning to this clone: One end of the junction does not line up with germline, which may come from a read error. This rearrangement joins TRBV5-1 to TRBJ2-7; D gene uncertain. Germline CDR1 reads SGHRS; CDR2 reads YFSETQ. This CDR3 contains 14 residues. The CDR3 coding sequence is TGCGCCAGCAGCTTGTCAAGGAGCTCCTACGAGCAGCACTTC. Its translation: CASSLSRSSYEQHF.

The rearrangement joins TRBV11-1 to TRBJ1-3, with D possibly being TRBD1 (6 bases). Germline CDR1 reads SGHAT; CDR2 reads FQDESV (reference sequence). The length of the CDR3 is 14 residues. V shed 7 bases and J shed 4 bases, with 14 bases lying between them. The CDR3 bases are TGTGCCAGCACACCGGGGACAATGGGAAACACCATATATTTT. Amino acid sequence: CASTPGTMGNTIYF.

The chain carries TRBV27 and TRBJ2-3; 15 positions agree with TRBD2. The CDR3 covers 17 residues. CDR1 MNHEY and CDR2 SMNVEV come from the germline V gene (reference sequence). V lost 4 bases and J lost 0; bases outside the gene matches: 2. As DNA, the CDR3 is TGTGCCAGCAGTTGGACTAGCGGGGGGGCTAGCACAGATACGCAGTATTTT. Translation gives CASSWTSGGASTDTQYF.

The CDR3 is CASSDETSNSGANVLTF. DNA for the CDR3: TGTGCCAGCAGTGACGAGACTTCTAACTCTGGGGCCAACGTCCTGACTTTC. The chain has TRBV2 and TRBJ2-6; no firm D call. CDR1 is SNHLY and CDR2 is FYNNEI in the germline V gene. This CDR3 comprises 17 residues. V was clipped by 3 bases and J by 0 bases, with 12 bases between them.

The chain links TRBV28 to TRBJ1-5; 10 nucleotides agree with TRBD1. CDR3 length: 14 residues. J lost 5 bases, V lost 7 bases, and 5 bases had no gene match. CDR1 is MDHEN and CDR2 is SYDVKM in the germline V gene. CDR3 bases: TGTGCCAGCATCAGACAGGGGGCCTATCAGCCCCAGCATTTT. This gives the protein CASIRQGAYQPQHF.

The chain combines TRBV1 with TRBJ2-5; the D call TRBD2 from the table was never checked on the DNA. TRBV1 corresponds to a pseudogene. The CDR3 covers 16 residues. The CDR3 DNA reads TGCACCAGCAGCCAACCGTGGGCGGGGGGAAGAGAGACCCAGTACTTC. This encodes CTSSQPWAGGRETQYF.

The chain combines TRBV9 with TRBJ2-3; possible D gene TRBD1, 6 bases. The CDR3 runs 18 residues. Trimming took off 0 bases at V and 0 bases at J, with 17 bases between the two ends. CDR1 and CDR2 from the germline V gene are SGDLS and YYNGEE. The CDR3 sequence: CASSVGAGAHVSTDTQYF. CDR3 nucleotide sequence: TGTGCCAGCAGCGTAGGGGCAGGGGCCCATGTTAGCACAGATACGCAGTATTTT.

This clone appeared once. The chain joins TRBV28 to TRBJ2-1; TRBD1 matches 10 bases. The CDR3 consists of 16 residues. Germline CDR1 is MDHEN and CDR2 is SYDVKM. The J segment lost 1 base and the V segment lost 3 bases, leaving 3 bases of the junction unmatched. CDR3 DNA: TGTGCCAGCAGTTTTCCGGGACAGGGGTCCTACAATGAGCAGTTCTTC. As protein: CASSFPGQGSYNEQFF.

The CDR3 region is CASRESGSPGQGGYTF. CDR3 nucleotide sequence: TGTGCCAGCAGGGAATCGGGTAGTCCGGGACAGGGTGGCTACACCTTC. The V call is TRBV28, the J call TRBJ1-2; 9 nucleotides agree with TRBD1. Germline loops: CDR1 MDHEN, CDR2 SYDVKM. The junction had 15 bases not matched to a gene; V was cut back by 6 bases and J by 7 bases. There are 16 residues in the CDR3.

The chain joins TRBV29-1 to TRBJ2-7; 8 positions agree with TRBD2. From germline, CDR1 is SQVTM and CDR2 ANQGSEA. V dropped 7 bases and J dropped 6; count of bases not matched to a gene: 5. The CDR3 extends over 11 amino acids. The DNA of the CDR3 is TGCAGCGGAGGACTAGCTGTCGAGCAGTACTTC. This codes for CSGGLAVEQYF.

The chain recombines TRBV5-1 with TRBJ1-1; 10 bases map to TRBD1. This CDR3 spans 17 amino acids. The germline CDR1 and CDR2 sequences are SGHRS and YFSETQ. V lost 4 bases, J lost 6 bases, and 15 bases stayed unmatched. The CDR3 spells CASSETGTGAQSPEAFF. DNA for the CDR3: TGCGCCAGCAGCGAGACCGGGACAGGGGCCCAATCCCCTGAAGCTTTCTTT. The full variable domain, completed using reference TRBV5-1 and TRBJ1-1, is KAGVTQTPRYLIKTRGQQVTLSCSPISGHRSVSWYQQTPGQGLQFLFEYFSETQRNKGNFPGRFSGRQFSNSRSEMNVSTLELGDSALYLCASSETGTGAQSPEAFFGQGTRLTVV.

The V gene is TRBV6-4, the J gene TRBJ2-3, with TRBD1 identical over 7 bases. Per germline, CDR1 MRHNA and CDR2 SNTAGT. The CDR3 sequence is 15 residues long. Trimming took 5 bases from V and 3 from J; bases not matched to a gene: 8. CDR3 DNA: TGTGCCAGCAGTTTGGGTGACAGGGTAACAGATACGCAGTATTTT. Translated: CASSLGDRVTDTQYF.

This chain joins TRBV4-3 and TRBJ2-1, with 12 bases fitting TRBD2. V gave up 3 bases and J gave up 8 bases; unmatched junction bases: 11. Per germline, CDR1 LGHNA and CDR2 YSLEER. This CDR3 region has 17 residues. CDR3 nucleotides: TGCGCCAGCAGCCAGCGTTGGGCTAGCGGGGGGGCCCATGAGCAGTTCTTC. It yields the protein CASSQRWASGGAHEQFF.

This sequence joins TRBV5-5 and TRBJ2-5; 8 bases are a match to TRBD2. The CDR3 is 17 residues long. The germline V gene encodes CDR1 SGHKS and CDR2 YYEKEE (reference sequence). V shed 2 bases, J shed 2 bases, and the junction held 11 bases outside the gene matches. The CDR3 here is CASSLRPGGTLQETQYF. CDR3 nucleotides: TGTGCCAGCAGCTTAAGGCCGGGAGGGACACTTCAAGAGACCCAGTACTTC.

The chain employs TRBV19 and TRBJ1-6; D is uncertain. Germline V lookup: CDR1 LNHDA, CDR2 SQIVND (reference sequence). V lost 3 bases, J lost 10 bases, and 10 bases lay in between. The length of the CDR3 is 13 residues. CDR3 nucleotide sequence: TGTGCCAGTAGTATCTCCTACTCGTCACCCCTCCACTTT. Its translation: CASSISYSSPLHF.

This clone showed up just a few times. The J gene is TRBJ2-7, the V gene TRBV5-6; the D is unclear. Germline lookup yields CDR1 SGHDT and CDR2 YYEEEE. V was trimmed by 2 bases and J by 3 bases, leaving 12 bases between them. The CDR3 is 14 amino acids. DNA for the CDR3: TGTGCCAGCAGCTTCTGGGTTGGAGACTACGAGCAGTACGTC. Translating gives CASSFWVGDYEQYV.

V and J are TRBV5-1 and TRBJ1-5, with D possibly being TRBD1 (6 bases). CDR1 is SGHRS, CDR2 YFSETQ, per germline. V lost 4 bases to trimming and J lost 1 base, with 12 bases between them. The CDR3 spans 15 residues. Here the CDR3 DNA reads TGCGCCAGCAGCCCCGGGACATCGAGCAATCAGCCCCAGCATTTT. It encodes CASSPGTSSNQPQHF.

Regarding this clone: At one end the junction does not follow the germline gene, possibly because of a read error. The same CDR3 is also encoded by other DNA sequences in this sample. The chain combines TRBV27 with TRBJ2-6; D possibly corresponds to TRBD1 (5 bases). The length of the CDR3 is 13 residues. The V gene's germline CDR1 is MNHEY and CDR2 SMNVEV (reference sequence). CDR3 loop: CASSLSGANGLTF. CDR3 bases: TGTGCCAGCAGTTTAAGTGGGGCCAACGGCCTGACTTTC.

This sequence joins TRBV4-1 and TRBJ2-2; possibly TRBD2 for D (6 bases). Trimming removed 2 bases from V and 2 bases from J, with 9 bases in between. Germline CDR1 is MGHRA and CDR2 is YSYEKL. This CDR3 comprises 15 residues. CDR3 sequence reads: CASSQIGTNTGELFF. CDR3 coding DNA: TGCGCCAGCAGCCAAATTGGGACTAACACCGGGGAGCTGTTTTTT.

The J gene is TRBJ1-2, the V gene TRBV5-1, with D hard to call. V was clipped by 4 bases and J by 4 bases, with 17 bases between them. CDR3 length: 15 amino acids. Germline CDR1 SGHRS, CDR2 YFSETQ. The CDR3 protein is CASSPRAGPSYGYTF. The CDR3 DNA reads as TGCGCCAGCAGCCCGAGGGCAGGTCCCTCCTATGGCTACACCTTC.

The rearrangement uses TRBV5-8 and TRBJ1-2, with TRBD1 matching over 8 bases. Germline lookup yields CDR1 SGHTS and CDR2 YDEGEE. The CDR3 is made up of 13 amino acids. The V and J ends lost 4 bases and 6 bases, in that order; junction bases with no gene match: 5. The CDR3 DNA reads as TGTGCCAGCAGCCCGGACAGGGTGGATGGCTACACCTTC. It specifies CASSPDRVDGYTF.

This chain connects TRBV6-5 to TRBJ2-1; D not certain. The CDR3 length is 15 residues. From germline, CDR1 is MNHEY and CDR2 SVGAGI. V lost 2 bases and J lost 0, with 8 bases in between. In DNA form, the CDR3 reads TGTGCCAGCAGTTACATCCCCCGCTCCTACAATGAGCAGTTCTTC. Translated, it gives CASSYIPRSYNEQFF.

The chain is built from TRBV27 and TRBJ1-3; D not resolved. The CDR3 length is 16 residues. Germline V lookup: CDR1 MNHEY, CDR2 SMNVEV (reference sequence). Trimming removed 6 bases from V and 0 bases from J, with 15 bases in between. CDR3 bases: TGTGCCAGCAGACCCGCGCCGGGAAACTCTGGAAACACCATATATTTT. Its translation: CASRPAPGNSGNTIYF.

The chain couples TRBV4-1 to TRBJ2-4; 8 positions agree with TRBD1. Unmatched junction bases numbered 16, after V lost 6 bases and J lost 9 bases. The CDR3 has 16 amino acids. The germline gives CDR1 MGHRA, CDR2 YSYEKL. CDR3 sequence (DNA): TGCGCCAGCAGGAACCCGACGGGACAGGCGAAGAGCATTCAGTACTTC. Translating it yields CASRNPTGQAKSIQYF.

This rearrangement joins TRBV11-2 to TRBJ2-5, with D possibly TRBD2 on 7 matching bases. The ends were cut back, 3 bases at V and 5 bases at J, with 13 bases in the middle. The CDR3 is 14 amino acids. In germline, CDR1 is SGHAT, CDR2 FQNNGV. For the CDR3, the DNA is TGTGCCAGCAGCTTCGGGGGGCCTTTGGAGACCCAGTACTTC. Its translation: CASSFGGPLETQYF. The full variable domain, its missing parts supplied by reference TRBV11-2 and TRBJ2-5, is EAGVAQSPRYKIIEKRQSVAFWCNPISGHATLYWYQQILGQGPKLLIQFQNNGVVDDSQLPKDRFSAERLKGVDSTLKIQPAKLEDSAVYLCASSFGGPLETQYFGPGTRLLVL.